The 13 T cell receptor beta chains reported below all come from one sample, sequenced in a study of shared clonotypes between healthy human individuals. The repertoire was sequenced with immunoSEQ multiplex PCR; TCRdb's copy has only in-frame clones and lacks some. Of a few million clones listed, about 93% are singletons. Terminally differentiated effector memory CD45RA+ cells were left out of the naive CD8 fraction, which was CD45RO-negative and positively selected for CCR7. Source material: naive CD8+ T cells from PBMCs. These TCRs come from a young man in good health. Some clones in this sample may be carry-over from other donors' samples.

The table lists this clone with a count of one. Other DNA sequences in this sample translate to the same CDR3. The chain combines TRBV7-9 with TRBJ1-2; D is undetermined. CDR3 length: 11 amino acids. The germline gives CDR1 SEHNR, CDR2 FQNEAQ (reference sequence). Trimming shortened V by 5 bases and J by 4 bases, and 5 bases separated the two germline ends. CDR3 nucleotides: TGTGCCAGCAGCCCCGGCTATGGCTACACCTTC. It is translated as CASSPGYGYTF.

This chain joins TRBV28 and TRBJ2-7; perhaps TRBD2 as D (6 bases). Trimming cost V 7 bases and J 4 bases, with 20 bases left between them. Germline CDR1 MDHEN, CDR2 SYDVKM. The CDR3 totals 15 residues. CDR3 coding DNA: TGTGCCAGCAAGGAGGGCCCAGTCCTTAAATACGAGCAGTACTTC. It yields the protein CASKEGPVLKYEQYF.

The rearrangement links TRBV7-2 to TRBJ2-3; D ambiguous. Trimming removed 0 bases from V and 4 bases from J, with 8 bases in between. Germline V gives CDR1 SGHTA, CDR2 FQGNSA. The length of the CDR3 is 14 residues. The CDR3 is CASSLAWAPDTQYF. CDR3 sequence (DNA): TGTGCCAGCAGCTTAGCGTGGGCCCCAGATACGCAGTATTTT.

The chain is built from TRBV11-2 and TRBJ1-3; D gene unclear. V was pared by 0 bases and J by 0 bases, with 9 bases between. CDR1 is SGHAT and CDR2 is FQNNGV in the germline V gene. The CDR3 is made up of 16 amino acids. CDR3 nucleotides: TGTGCCAGCAGCTTAGATGGGTGGATCTCTGGAAACACCATATATTTT. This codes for CASSLDGWISGNTIYF.

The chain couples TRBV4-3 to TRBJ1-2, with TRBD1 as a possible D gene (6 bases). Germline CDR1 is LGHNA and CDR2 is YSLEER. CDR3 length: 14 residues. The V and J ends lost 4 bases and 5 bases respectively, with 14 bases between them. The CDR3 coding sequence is TGCGCCAGCAGCCCGCGGACAGATGGGTATGGCTACACCTTC. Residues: CASSPRTDGYGYTF.

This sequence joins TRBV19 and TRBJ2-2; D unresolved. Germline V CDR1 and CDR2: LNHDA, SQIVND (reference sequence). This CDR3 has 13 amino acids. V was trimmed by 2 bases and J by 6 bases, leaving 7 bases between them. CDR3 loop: CASSITSPGELFF. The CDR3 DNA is TGTGCCAGTAGTATAACCAGTCCCGGGGAGCTGTTTTTT.

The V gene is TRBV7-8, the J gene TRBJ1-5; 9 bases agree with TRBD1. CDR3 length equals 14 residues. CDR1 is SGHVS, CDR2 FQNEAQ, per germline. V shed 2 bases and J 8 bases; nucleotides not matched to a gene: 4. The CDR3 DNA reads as TGTGCCAGCAGCTTATCACAGGGGGCTGAGCCCCAGCATTTT. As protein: CASSLSQGAEPQHF.

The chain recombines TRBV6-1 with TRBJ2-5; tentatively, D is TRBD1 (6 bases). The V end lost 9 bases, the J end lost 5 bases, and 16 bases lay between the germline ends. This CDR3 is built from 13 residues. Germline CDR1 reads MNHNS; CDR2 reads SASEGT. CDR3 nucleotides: TGTGCCAGTTACCAGGGGTTCGACGAGACCCAGTACTTC. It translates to CASYQGFDETQYF.

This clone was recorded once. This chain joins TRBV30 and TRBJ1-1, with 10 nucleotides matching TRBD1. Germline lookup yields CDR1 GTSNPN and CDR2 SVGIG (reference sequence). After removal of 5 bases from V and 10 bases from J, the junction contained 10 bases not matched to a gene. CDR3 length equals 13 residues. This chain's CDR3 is CAWDRGPPIAAFF. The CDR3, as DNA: TGTGCCTGGGACAGGGGGCCTCCGATTGCAGCTTTCTTT.

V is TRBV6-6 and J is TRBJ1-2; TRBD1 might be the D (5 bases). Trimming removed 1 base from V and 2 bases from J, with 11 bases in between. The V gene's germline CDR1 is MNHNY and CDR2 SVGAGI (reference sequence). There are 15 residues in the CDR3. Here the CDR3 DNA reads TGTGCCAGCAGTTACTATACAACAGGAAACTATGGCTACACCTTC. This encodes CASSYYTTGNYGYTF.

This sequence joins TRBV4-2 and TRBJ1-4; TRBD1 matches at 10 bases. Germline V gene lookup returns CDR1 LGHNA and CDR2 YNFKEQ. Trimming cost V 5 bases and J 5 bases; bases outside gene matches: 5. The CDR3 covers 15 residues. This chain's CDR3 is CASSARQGANEKLFF. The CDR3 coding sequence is TGTGCCAGCAGCGCCCGACAGGGGGCGAATGAAAAACTGTTTTTT.

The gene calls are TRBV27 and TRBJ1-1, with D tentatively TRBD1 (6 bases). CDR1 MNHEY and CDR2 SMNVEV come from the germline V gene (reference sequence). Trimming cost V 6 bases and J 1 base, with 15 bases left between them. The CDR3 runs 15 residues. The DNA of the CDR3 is TGTGCCAGCAGCGGCTCACAGGGAAGGAACACTGAAGCTTTCTTT. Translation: CASSGSQGRNTEAFF.

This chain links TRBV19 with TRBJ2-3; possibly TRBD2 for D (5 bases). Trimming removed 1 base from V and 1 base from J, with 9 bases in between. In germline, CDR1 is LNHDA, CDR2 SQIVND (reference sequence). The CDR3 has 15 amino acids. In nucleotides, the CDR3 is TGTGCCAGTAGTATAGGGGCAGCGGGCACAGATACGCAGTATTTT. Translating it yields CASSIGAAGTDTQYF.